This T cell receptor beta chain was captured by sequencing in a study of blood T cell repertoires in COVID-19. Study overall: Spain, Italy and the United States supplied samples that represented acute and convalescent COVID-19. PBMCs, B-cell-depleted T cells, or T cells were the source of the cDNA or gDNA that made up the material.

Original handling: Reference gene primer amplification yielded estimated nucleated cell counts. Here immunoSEQ multiplex PCR was the method, and the copy in TCRdb shows in-frame clones only, minus some. The DNA gave D and trimming, while V, J and clone size come from that table. The sample contains around 70,000 clones, more than 75% of which appear only once. The CDR3 contains 15 residues. The ends lost 7 bases at V and 3 bases at J; junction bases unmatched: 5. Germline lookup yields CDR1 MNHNY and CDR2 SVGAGI (reference sequence). This clonotype was sampled from a man aged 45 to 65 with acute or convalescent COVID-19. Sequenced sample: peripheral blood. This chain joins TRBV6-6 and TRBJ2-2; 10 bases match TRBD2. The CDR3 loop reads CASNQAGGYTGELFF. CDR3 sequence (DNA): TGTGCCAGCAACCAAGCGGGAGGGTACACCGGGGAGCTGTTTTTT.